Following are 31 T cell receptor beta chains from one sample sequenced in a study of T cells in Graves' hyperthyroidism and ophthalmopathy. The investigators amplified TCR beta CDR3 regions from RNA transcripts. In the first-round RT-PCR of the TCR CDR3, the HTBI primer set was used. MiXCR, applied by TCRdb to the multiplex PCR reads, yields one record per CDR3 protein. The sample yields some 400,000 distinct CDR3 sequences, approximately 14% seen once. The sample consisted of blood. The receptors here all came from a woman in her sixties with Graves' hyperthyroidism.

This chain uses TRBV28 with TRBJ2-5; 8 bases are a match to TRBD2. Unmatched junction bases numbered 13, after V lost 4 bases and J lost 6 bases. This CDR3 contains 16 residues. Germline loops: CDR1 MDHEN, CDR2 SYDVKM. The CDR3 spells CASSSPPGGAGKTQYF. The CDR3 nucleotides are TGTGCCAGCAGTTCACCCCCGGGAGGGGCAGGGAAGACCCAGTACTTC.

This clonotype came up many times. This chain connects TRBV6-6 to TRBJ1-1; D not certain. The germline gives CDR1 MNHNY, CDR2 SVGAGI (reference sequence). The V gene lost 2 bases and the J gene lost 1 base, with 5 bases spanning the gap. The CDR3 length is 13 residues. The DNA for the CDR3 is TGTGCCAGCAGTTACGGGAGGAACACTGAAGCTTTCTTT. Translated: CASSYGRNTEAFF.

The chain has TRBV6-1 and TRBJ2-1, with D perhaps matching TRBD1 (6 bases). The CDR3 length is 13 residues. The V and J ends lost 8 bases and 7 bases respectively, with 15 bases between them. Per the germline V gene, CDR1 is MNHNS and CDR2 is SASEGT. CDR3 in amino acids: CASYRDLGNEQFF. The CDR3 DNA is TGTGCCAGCTACAGGGATCTTGGGAATGAGCAGTTCTTC.

This clonotype was seen many times. The gene calls are TRBV6-1 and TRBJ2-7; 7 nucleotides align to TRBD1. CDR1 is MNHNS and CDR2 is SASEGT in the germline V gene. The CDR3 covers 14 residues. V shed 8 bases, J shed 4 bases, and the junction held 11 bases outside the gene matches. This chain's CDR3 is CASCNPGQTYEQYF. In nucleotides, the CDR3 is TGTGCCAGCTGTAACCCGGGACAGACGTACGAGCAGTACTTC.

At least ten counts were recorded for this clonotype. The V and J genes are TRBV11-3 and TRBJ2-7; D call uncertain. CDR1 and CDR2 from the germline V gene are SGHNT and YENEEA. CDR3 length equals 14 residues. Between the trimmed V and J ends, which lost 0 bases and 0 bases, there was a span of 6 bases. This chain's CDR3 is CASSLDGGSYEQYF. CDR3 sequence (DNA): TGTGCCAGCAGCTTAGATGGCGGCTCCTACGAGCAGTACTTC. Variable domain in full (rest from reference TRBV11-3 and TRBJ2-7): EAGVVQSPRYKIIEKKQPVAFWCNPISGHNTLYWYLQNLGQGPELLIRYENEEAVDDSQLPKDRFSAERLKGVDSTLKIQPAELGDSAVYLCASSLDGGSYEQYFGPGTRLTVT.

On this clonotype itself: An end of the junction does not agree with germline; a read error may underlie this. The gene calls are TRBV18 and TRBJ2-5; 9 bases are shared with TRBD2. Germline V lookup: CDR1 KGHSH, CDR2 LQKENI. The CDR3 consists of 14 residues. The CDR3 bases are TGTGCCAGCCCACCCCTAGCGGGAAGCGAGACCCAGTACTTC. Its protein product is CASPPLAGSETQYF.

In this sample, this clonotype turned up many times. The J gene is TRBJ1-2, the V gene TRBV28; no clear D. This CDR3 is 13 amino acids long. Germline V gene sequence: CDR1 MDHEN, CDR2 SYDVKM. V was shortened by 5 bases and J by 1 base, with 8 bases between the two germline ends. CDR3 amino acids: CASSATGNYGYTF. Written as DNA, the CDR3 is TGTGCCAGCAGTGCGACGGGTAACTATGGCTACACCTTC.

A few counts support this clonotype. The chain is built from TRBV2 and TRBJ1-4; 8 bases match TRBD1. Per germline, CDR1 SNHLY and CDR2 FYNNEI. The CDR3 is 14 amino acids. J was trimmed by 6 bases and V by 5 bases; bases with no gene match: 5. In DNA, the CDR3 is TGTGCCAGCAGTAAGACAGGGGAGGATGAAAAACTGTTTTTT. This encodes CASSKTGEDEKLFF.

This clonotype was observed many times. The J gene is TRBJ1-2, the V gene TRBV6-5; D gene unclear. Trimming pared 2 bases from V and 6 bases from J, leaving 10 bases between. This CDR3 is 13 amino acids long. The germline CDR1 and CDR2 sequences are MNHEY and SVGAGI. The CDR3 nucleotides are TGTGCCAGCAGTTACAGTTCGACACATGGCTACACCTTC. It codes for CASSYSSTHGYTF.

This clonotype was seen ten or more times. V usage is TRBV20-1 and J usage is TRBJ1-5; D remains unclear. This CDR3 comprises 16 residues. Trimming shortened V by 2 bases and J by 0 bases, and 14 bases separated the two germline ends. Per germline, CDR1 DFQATT and CDR2 SNEGSKA (reference sequence). The CDR3 nucleotides read TGCAGTGCTAGACACCGAACAGATAATAGCAATCAGCCCCAGCATTTT. This codes for CSARHRTDNSNQPQHF.

The chain joins TRBV19 to TRBJ2-2; D perhaps matches TRBD2 (6 bases). From germline, CDR1 is LNHDA and CDR2 SQIVND (reference sequence). V lost 3 bases and J lost 4, with 9 bases in between. The CDR3 is 14 residues long. As DNA, the CDR3 is TGTGCCAGTAGTATGGCGGGACCCACCGGGGAGCTGTTTTTT. Amino acids: CASSMAGPTGELFF.

This clonotype was counted between two and nine times. V and J are TRBV19 and TRBJ2-2; D is ambiguous. CDR1 is LNHDA, CDR2 SQIVND, per germline (reference sequence). The CDR3 runs to 14 residues. Trimming took 8 bases from V and 1 from J, leaving 11 bases between them. Here the CDR3 DNA reads TGTGCCAGTTCGACCAGAGGGAACACCGGGGAGCTGTTTTTT. Protein product: CASSTRGNTGELFF.

Only a few counts were recorded for this clonotype. This rearrangement joins TRBV6-1 to TRBJ2-5, with D hard to call. V dropped 6 bases and J dropped 5 bases, with 13 bases sitting between them. The V gene's germline CDR1 is MNHNS and CDR2 SASEGT. The CDR3 is 13 residues long. CDR3 sequence reads: CASRRTLWETQYF. In nucleotides, the CDR3 is TGTGCCAGCAGAAGAACACTCTGGGAGACCCAGTACTTC.

This clonotype was seen a handful of times. The conserved phenylalanine or tryptophan is not found at the CDR3 terminus, so this likely reflects a read error. The chain couples TRBV20-1 to TRBJ1-6; 8 nucleotides line up with TRBD1. CDR1 and CDR2 (germline): DFQATT, SNEGSKA (reference sequence). V gave up 6 bases and J gave up 7 bases; unmatched junction bases: 5. The CDR3 contains 13 residues. The CDR3 loop is CSAADRANSPLHS. CDR3 DNA sequence: TGCAGTGCGGCGGACAGGGCCAATTCACCCCTCCACTCT.

The rearrangement uses TRBV6-1 and TRBJ2-5, with TRBD2 matching 12 bases. This CDR3 comprises 17 residues. Per the germline V gene, CDR1 is MNHNS and CDR2 is SASEGT. Trimming removed 7 bases from V and 1 base from J; junction bases left unmatched: 10. CDR3 coding DNA: TGTGCCAGCATCGGGGGACTAGCGGGCTTGTTCCAAGAGACCCAGTACTTC. Translating it yields CASIGGLAGLFQETQYF.

This clonotype was seen repeatedly, ten times or more. V gene TRBV27 combines with J gene TRBJ1-1; weak D call: TRBD1 (5 bases). Germline V lookup: CDR1 MNHEY, CDR2 SMNVEV (reference sequence). V was trimmed by 5 bases and J by 0 bases, leaving 7 bases between them. The CDR3 totals 13 residues. The CDR3 protein is CASSPRVNTEAFF. In nucleotides, the CDR3 is TGTGCCAGCAGTCCCAGGGTGAACACTGAAGCTTTCTTT.

This clonotype was counted a few times. J is TRBJ2-5 and V is TRBV7-8; D is possibly TRBD1 (5 bases). Germline V gives CDR1 SGHVS, CDR2 FQNEAQ. The CDR3 extends over 15 amino acids. Trimming removed 1 base at V and 3 bases at J, with 12 bases between. CDR3 amino acids: CASSLVLGVEETQYF. The CDR3 DNA follows: TGTGCCAGCAGCTTAGTGCTAGGGGTCGAAGAGACCCAGTACTTC.

This clonotype turned up a few times. This chain joins TRBV7-2 and TRBJ1-6, with 8 bases lining up with TRBD1. Germline lookup yields CDR1 SGHTA and CDR2 FQGNSA. Germline trimming cut 1 base from V and 9 bases from J; bases unmatched to any gene: 5. The CDR3 totals 15 residues. CDR3 sequence reads: CASSLVGQGASPLHF. CDR3 coding DNA: TGTGCCAGCAGCTTAGTAGGCCAGGGGGCTTCACCCCTCCACTTT.

The rearrangement joins TRBV7-9 to TRBJ2-6; D possibly corresponds to TRBD1 (6 bases). CDR1 is SEHNR and CDR2 is FQNEAQ in the germline V gene (reference sequence). There are 16 residues in the CDR3. V was trimmed by 5 bases and J by 3 bases, leaving 14 bases between them. CDR3 region: CASSPDRFFGANVLTF. The CDR3 bases are TGTGCCAGCAGCCCTGACAGGTTCTTTGGGGCCAACGTCCTGACTTTC.

This clonotype was counted at least ten times. The chain recombines TRBV30 with TRBJ2-3; D is uncertain. Trimming pared 4 bases from V and 5 bases from J, leaving 16 bases between. Per germline, CDR1 GTSNPN and CDR2 SVGIG (reference sequence). This CDR3 region has 14 residues. CDR3 residues: CAWTRAGALDTQYF. CDR3 nucleotides: TGTGCCTGGACACGGGCAGGAGCCCTAGATACGCAGTATTTT.

The DNA for the CDR3 is TGTGCCAGCAGCTGGGACAGGGGGTTTTACAATGAGCAGTTCTTC. Its translation: CASSWDRGFYNEQFF. J is TRBJ2-1 and V is TRBV3-1, with TRBD1 matching over 11 bases. The junction had 4 bases not matched to a gene; V was cut back by 5 bases and J by 4 bases. Germline CDR1 reads LGHDT; CDR2 reads YNNKEL (reference sequence). The CDR3 is made up of 15 amino acids.

The chain carries TRBV7-9 and TRBJ2-5; D perhaps matches TRBD2 (5 bases). CDR1 is SEHNR and CDR2 is FQNEAQ in the germline V gene (reference sequence). V lost 3 bases to trimming and J lost 4 bases, with 9 bases between them. There are 13 residues in the CDR3. CDR3 in amino acids: CASSFGGPETQYF. DNA for the CDR3: TGTGCCAGCAGCTTTGGAGGTCCAGAGACCCAGTACTTC.

This clonotype was counted ten times or more. The chain joins TRBV12-3 or TRBV12-4 to TRBJ2-5; 8 nucleotides agree with TRBD1. Trimming took 7 bases from V and 4 from J; bases not matched to a gene: 8. This CDR3 is 14 amino acids long. Here the CDR3 reads CASTPTGVGETQYF. CDR3 DNA sequence: TGTGCCAGCACCCCGACAGGGGTGGGAGAGACCCAGTACTTC.

This clonotype was detected ten times or more. This sequence joins TRBV10-3 and TRBJ2-7; TRBD1 matches 12 bases. This CDR3 contains 16 residues. J was trimmed by 5 bases and V by 4 bases; bases with no gene match: 9. Germline values: CDR1 ENHRY, CDR2 SYGVKD. The CDR3 reads CAISASAGTGGNEQYF. CDR3 bases: TGTGCCATCAGTGCGTCGGCCGGGACAGGGGGCAACGAGCAGTACTTC.

At least ten counts were recorded for this clonotype. The chain employs TRBV11-2 and TRBJ2-1, with 8 bases fitting TRBD2. Germline values: CDR1 SGHAT, CDR2 FQNNGV. V dropped 7 bases and J dropped 8; count of bases not matched to a gene: 7. The CDR3 spans 13 residues. The CDR3 nucleotides read TGTGCCAGCAATAACGGGGGGGGGCATGAGCAGTTCTTC. It is translated as CASNNGGGHEQFF.

This clonotype showed up just a few times. The chain links TRBV6-1 to TRBJ2-2; perhaps TRBD2 as D (5 bases). CDR3 length equals 16 residues. Between the trimmed V and J ends, which lost 5 bases and 6 bases, there was a span of 19 bases. Germline V CDR1 and CDR2: MNHNS, SASEGT. CDR3 DNA sequence: TGTGCCAGCAGTCCCTGGGGAGTGGGGAATCCCGGGGAGCTGTTTTTT. Its translation is CASSPWGVGNPGELFF.

This clonotype was recorded many times. The chain employs TRBV30 and TRBJ2-2; no clear D gene. The CDR3 runs to 16 residues. Germline V lookup: CDR1 GTSNPN, CDR2 SVGIG (reference sequence). The V gene lost 2 bases and the J gene lost 3 bases, with 16 bases spanning the gap. The CDR3: CAWSLKRFAYTGELFF. CDR3 coding DNA: TGTGCCTGGAGTCTAAAGCGATTCGCTTACACCGGGGAGCTGTTTTTT.

This clonotype has at least ten counts. V gene TRBV13 combines with J gene TRBJ2-3; unclear D gene. From germline, CDR1 is PRHDT and CDR2 FYEKMQ (reference sequence). The CDR3 is 15 residues long. V lost 5 bases and J lost 3, with 15 bases in between. The CDR3 DNA sequence: TGTGCCAGCAGCGACGGAGAGGTAGGGACAGATACGCAGTATTTT. It is translated as CASSDGEVGTDTQYF.

The table lists this clonotype with many counts. V gene TRBV5-1 combines with J gene TRBJ2-3, with TRBD2 identical over 10 bases. The ends lost 4 bases at V and 0 bases at J; junction bases unmatched: 5. This CDR3 is built from 16 residues. Germline V CDR1 and CDR2: SGHRS, YFSETQ. CDR3 protein: CASSEGLATSTDTQYF. CDR3 bases: TGCGCCAGCAGCGAGGGACTAGCGACTAGCACAGATACGCAGTATTTT.

There are many counts of this clonotype. The genes are TRBV6-1 and TRBJ2-2, with 10 bases aligning to TRBD2. V was clipped by 6 bases and J by 9 bases; unmatched bases: 10. From germline, CDR1 is MNHNS and CDR2 SASEGT. This CDR3 has 15 amino acids. The CDR3 loop is CASSSGTSDWRELFF. The CDR3 bases are TGTGCCAGCAGCTCCGGGACTAGCGACTGGAGGGAGCTGTTTTTT.

This clonotype was counted at least ten times. J is TRBJ1-1 and V is TRBV11-2; tentative D call: TRBD1 (6 bases). V was clipped by 1 base and J by 1 base, with 7 bases between them. Per the germline V gene, CDR1 is SGHAT and CDR2 is FQNNGV. The CDR3 spans 14 residues. The CDR3 nucleotides are TGTGCCAGCAGCTTAGCAGGGGCGAACACTGAAGCTTTCTTT. It translates to CASSLAGANTEAFF.